The 8 T cell receptor beta chains in this list originate from one sample, sequenced in a study of blood T cells in healthy people across ages. Alongside a J-beta primer mix, a sample-barcoded 5' primer served in a second PCR lasting roughly 7 to 12 cycles. One entry per CDR3 protein results from TCRdb running MiXCR on the 5' RACE reads. The table shows about 800,000 distinct CDR3 sequences, with 55% to 70% occurring only once. Sequencing used blood. The receptors stem from a man younger than 40 in good health.

This chain joins TRBV5-1 and TRBJ2-7; 10 bases agree with TRBD1. TRBJ2-4 matches the DNA end more closely, so the J call is doubtful. This CDR3 comprises 14 residues. Germline lookup yields CDR1 SGHRS and CDR2 YFSETQ. This chain's CDR3 is CASRTGTGVNIQYF. The CDR3 DNA reads TGCGCCAGCAGAACCGGGACAGGGGTGAACATTCAGTACTTC.

This chain joins TRBV24-1 and TRBJ2-3; 8 nucleotides line up with TRBD2. The CDR3 is 16 residues long. Trimming at V came to 9 bases and at J to 4 bases, leaving 14 bases not matched to a gene. The V gene's germline CDR1 is KGHDR and CDR2 SFDVKD. The CDR3 nucleotides read TGTGCCACCTCGAGTGCGACTAGCGACGTCCCAGATACGCAGTATTTT. As protein: CATSSATSDVPDTQYF.

J is TRBJ2-1 and V is TRBV28; 10 bases fit TRBD2. This CDR3 has 16 amino acids. The germline V gene encodes CDR1 MDHEN and CDR2 SYDVKM. J gave up 7 bases and V 7 bases, and 13 bases lay outside the gene matches. The DNA of the CDR3 is TGTGCCAGCAACCTTCTAGCGGGAGCCGCTGTTAATGAGCAGTTCTTC. Residues: CASNLLAGAAVNEQFF.

This clonotype was observed a single time. The chain has TRBV12-3 or TRBV12-4 and TRBJ1-2; D gene unclear. This CDR3 has 13 amino acids. With 5 bases removed from V and 5 bases from J, the gap between germline ends came to 12 bases. The CDR3 DNA reads TGTGCCAGCAGTCCGGACGTACGTTATGGCTACACCTTC. Its protein is CASSPDVRYGYTF.

The gene calls are TRBV20-1 and TRBJ1-2; D perhaps matches TRBD1 (6 bases). CDR3 length: 13 residues. CDR1 is DFQATT and CDR2 is SNEGSKA in the germline V gene (reference sequence). Trimming took 5 bases from V and 8 from J, leaving 18 bases between them. CDR3 DNA: TGCAGTGCTGCCCCGCGTTGGGGGGGCGGCTACACCTTC. The encoded protein is CSAAPRWGGGYTF.

To note about this clonotype: Germline is not matched at one junction end, which may reflect a read error. The J gene is TRBJ1-2, the V gene TRBV27; 9 bases fit TRBD1. The length of the CDR3 is 16 residues. The germline gives CDR1 MNHEY, CDR2 SMNVEV (reference sequence). The CDR3 spells CASAEPGQGSNYGHTF. DNA for the CDR3: TGTGCCAGCGCCGAGCCGGGACAGGGATCGAACTATGGCCACACCTTC.

This chain links TRBV27 with TRBJ2-7; the D is unclear. Germline loops: CDR1 MNHEY, CDR2 SMNVEV (reference sequence). There are 14 residues in the CDR3. V shed 4 bases and J shed 0 bases, with 10 bases lying between them. The CDR3 sequence is CASSSGWSSYEQYF. Here the CDR3 DNA reads TGTGCCAGCAGTTCCGGATGGTCCTCCTACGAGCAGTACTTC.

Turning to this clonotype: At one end, the junction sequence differs from germline, possibly due to a read error. The chain combines TRBV4-2 with TRBJ2-1; unclear D gene. CDR1 and CDR2 from the germline V gene are LGHNA and YNFKEQ. The length of the CDR3 is 15 residues. This chain's CDR3 is CASSQPLGSSNERFF. CDR3 in DNA: TGTGCCAGCAGCCAACCCTTGGGCTCATCCAATGAGCGGTTCTTC.